The TCR beta chain under discussion was sequenced for a study of identical twins. Study results and caveats: Analyses of zero insertions could, in part, be confounded by invariant MAIT and iNKT cells.

This clonotype was found a few times. Its specificity is not known. TCRdb re-called the 5' RACE reads with MiXCR, one entry per CDR3 protein. The sample yields some 900,000 distinct CDR3 sequences, 9% to 15% seen once. This CDR3 is 13 amino acids long. The V end was cut by 2 bases, the J end by 2 bases, with 7 bases between. Germline V gives CDR1 SGHRS, CDR2 YFSETQ. In addition, the sample was reused for a study of yellow fever vaccine responses in identical twins. That paper states: Vaccine-induced T cell responses in twins were reportedly observed to appear partly convergent, partly personalized.

This receptor was identified in a woman younger than 35 in good health. The V and J genes are TRBV5-1 and TRBJ1-2; the D is unclear. The sequencing sample was made of PBMCs. The chain's CDR3 is CASSFDLNYGYTF. CDR3 nucleotides: TGCGCCAGCAGCTTTGACCTGAACTATGGCTACACCTTC.